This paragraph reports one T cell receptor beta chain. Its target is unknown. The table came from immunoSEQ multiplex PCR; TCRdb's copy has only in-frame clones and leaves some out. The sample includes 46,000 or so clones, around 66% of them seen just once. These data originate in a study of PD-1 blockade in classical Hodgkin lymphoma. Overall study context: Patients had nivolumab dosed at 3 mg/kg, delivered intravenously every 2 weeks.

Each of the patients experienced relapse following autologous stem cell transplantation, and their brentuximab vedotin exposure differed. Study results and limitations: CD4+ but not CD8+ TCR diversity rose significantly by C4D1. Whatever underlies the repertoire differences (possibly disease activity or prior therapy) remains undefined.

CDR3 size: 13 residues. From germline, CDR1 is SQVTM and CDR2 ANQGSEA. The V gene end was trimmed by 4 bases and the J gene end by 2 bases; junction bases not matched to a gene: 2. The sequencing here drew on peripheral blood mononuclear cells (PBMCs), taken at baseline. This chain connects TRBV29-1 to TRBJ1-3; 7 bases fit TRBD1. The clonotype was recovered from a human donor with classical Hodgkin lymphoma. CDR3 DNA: TGCAGCGTTGGGGACAGTACTGGAAACACCATATATTTT. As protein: CSVGDSTGNTIYF. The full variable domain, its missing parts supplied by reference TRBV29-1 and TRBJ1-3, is SAVISQKPSRDICQRGTSLTIQCQVDSQVTMMFWYRQQPGQSLTLIATANQGSEATYESGFVIDKFPISRPNLTFSTLTVSNMSPEDSSIYLCSVGDSTGNTIYFGEGSWLTVV.